The 18 T cell receptor beta chains in this list originate from one sample, sequenced in a study of early T cells in non-severe SARS-CoV-2 infection. MiXCR, applied by TCRdb to the 5' RACE reads, yields one record per CDR3 protein. The sample lists more than 90,000 distinct CDR3 sequences; 8% to 13% were seen once. The sample consisted of whole blood. The receptor source for this set is an adult who was a healthcare worker with PCR-confirmed SARS-CoV-2 infection or an uninfected control (not recorded which).

This clonotype has only a few counts. This rearrangement joins TRBV28 to TRBJ2-3; D is uncertain. The V end was cut by 3 bases, the J end by 6 bases, with 7 bases between. CDR1 is MDHEN, CDR2 SYDVKM, per germline. The CDR3 is 12 amino acids. CDR3: CASSFGLDTQYF. CDR3 in DNA: TGTGCCAGCAGTTTCGGGTTGGATACGCAGTATTTT.

The chain carries TRBV20-1 and TRBJ2-4, with D unresolved. There are 12 residues in the CDR3. Trimming pared 3 bases from V and 8 bases from J, leaving 11 bases between. In germline, CDR1 is DFQATT, CDR2 SNEGSKA (reference sequence). CDR3 in amino acids: CSASVARDIQYF. CDR3 bases: TGCAGTGCTAGCGTGGCTAGGGACATTCAGTACTTC.

This clonotype has ten or more counts. The rearrangement links TRBV15 to TRBJ2-7, with a tentative D call TRBD1 (5 bases). The CDR3 totals 13 residues. Germline V gene lookup returns CDR1 LNHNV and CDR2 YYDKDF (reference sequence). V lost 1 base and J lost 6, with 10 bases in between. CDR3 sequence (DNA): TGTGCCACCAGCAGAGGGAAGGGGCGCGAGCAGTACTTC. Encoded protein: CATSRGKGREQYF.

This clonotype was recorded many times. The rearrangement links TRBV28 to TRBJ2-7, with a tentative D call TRBD2 (6 bases). Trimming stripped 10 bases from V and 4 bases from J, with 17 bases between. The CDR3 extends over 13 amino acids. Per the germline V gene, CDR1 is MDHEN and CDR2 is SYDVKM. The CDR3, as DNA: TGTGCCACCGCGGGATCGGGATTATACGAGCAGTACTTC. It yields the protein CATAGSGLYEQYF.

V gene TRBV5-1 combines with J gene TRBJ2-1; a possible D gene is TRBD2 (5 bases). In germline, CDR1 is SGHRS, CDR2 YFSETQ. The CDR3 is 15 amino acids. Trimming left V 4 bases short and J 2 bases short, with 13 bases between. The CDR3 here is CASSVGNLAYNEQFF. CDR3 nucleotides: TGCGCCAGCAGCGTCGGGAATCTAGCCTACAATGAGCAGTTCTTC.

This clonotype was observed at least ten times. The junction shows a germline mismatch at one end, possibly a read error. J is TRBJ2-3 and V is TRBV4-1, with D unclear. The germline V gene has CDR1 MGHRA and CDR2 YSYEKL. The CDR3 covers 14 residues. CDR3 bases: TGCGCCAGCAGCCAAGTTGGTAGCAGAGATACGCAGTATTTT. As protein: CASSQVGSRDTQYF.

This clonotype has more than one count but fewer than ten. V usage is TRBV18 and J usage is TRBJ2-1; no definite D call. Germline loops: CDR1 KGHSH, CDR2 LQKENI. V dropped 4 bases and J dropped 9 bases, with 10 bases sitting between them. The CDR3 totals 12 residues. In DNA form, the CDR3 reads TGTGCCAGCTCACGAGAAATGAGTGAGCAGTTCTTC. Its translation is CASSREMSEQFF.

This clonotype has only a few counts. This chain joins TRBV28 and TRBJ1-1; D remains unclear. Trimming cost V 4 bases and J 0 bases, with 3 bases left between them. The CDR3 length is 12 residues. Per germline, CDR1 MDHEN and CDR2 SYDVKM. The DNA of the CDR3 is TGTGCCAGCAGTTCCGTGAACACTGAAGCTTTCTTT. Its protein product is CASSSVNTEAFF.

This clonotype was recorded many times. This chain links TRBV6-5 with TRBJ2-7; D gene uncertain. The germline V gene has CDR1 MNHEY and CDR2 SVGAGI. V gave up 8 bases and J gave up 7 bases, with 15 bases separating them. The CDR3 loop spans 12 amino acids. The DNA for the CDR3 is TGTGCCAGCCGAGCCCCGTCGTGGGAGCAGTACTTC. It specifies CASRAPSWEQYF.

This chain links TRBV5-1 with TRBJ1-1; D unclear. CDR3 length: 13 residues. Germline V lookup: CDR1 SGHRS, CDR2 YFSETQ. Trimming stripped 3 bases from V and 3 bases from J, with 9 bases between. The DNA of the CDR3 is TGCGCCAGCAGCTACGGACGCGACACTGAAGCTTTCTTT. Its translation: CASSYGRDTEAFF.

This clonotype was counted many times. V is TRBV6-5 and J is TRBJ1-1, with D possibly matching TRBD1 (5 bases). Trimming took 11 bases from V and 1 from J, leaving 11 bases between them. This CDR3 comprises 12 residues. CDR1 and CDR2 from the germline V gene are MNHEY and SVGAGI. This CDR3 reads CAAGLSNTEAFF. Here the CDR3 DNA reads TGTGCCGCGGGACTTTCGAACACTGAAGCTTTCTTT.

The chain links TRBV29-1 to TRBJ2-7, with D hard to call. The CDR3 spans 13 residues. CDR1 and CDR2 (germline): SQVTM, ANQGSEA. V was shortened by 4 bases and J by 0 bases, with 10 bases between the two germline ends. The CDR3 sequence: CSVGVPSSYEQYF. The CDR3 DNA sequence: TGCAGCGTTGGAGTACCCAGCTCCTACGAGCAGTACTTC.

This clonotype was counted between two and nine times. The chain combines TRBV7-7 with TRBJ2-5; D is perhaps TRBD2 (6 bases). Trimming took 4 bases from V and 1 from J, leaving 10 bases between them. CDR3 size: 14 residues. Looked up from germline, CDR1 is SSHAT and CDR2 is FNYEAQ (reference sequence). DNA of the CDR3: TGTGCCAGCAGCTCCGGGAGCAGCCAAGAGACCCAGTACTTC. Its translation is CASSSGSSQETQYF.

The genes are TRBV6-5 and TRBJ1-2; D is ambiguous. CDR3 length: 15 residues. Looked up from germline, CDR1 is MNHEY and CDR2 is SVGAGI. Trimming pared 3 bases from V and 8 bases from J, leaving 19 bases between. The CDR3, as DNA: TGTGCCAGCAGTTATCGGCCCGACGGACCTTTGGGCTACACCTTC. Its translation: CASSYRPDGPLGYTF.

This clonotype was seen repeatedly, ten times or more. V and J are TRBV7-6 and TRBJ1-2, with D maybe TRBD1 (5 bases). The CDR3 length is 19 residues. Germline values: CDR1 SGHVS, CDR2 FNYEAQ. V dropped 5 bases and J dropped 3 bases, with 28 bases sitting between them. The CDR3: CASSPTLSRDQANYYGYTF. The CDR3 DNA follows: TGTGCCAGCAGCCCTACTCTAAGCCGGGACCAAGCTAACTACTATGGCTACACCTTC.

The V gene is TRBV2, the J gene TRBJ2-1; D ambiguous. Trimming stripped 5 bases from V and 4 bases from J, with 9 bases between. CDR1 SNHLY and CDR2 FYNNEI come from the germline V gene. This CDR3 is 13 amino acids long. This CDR3 is CASSRLLYNEQFF. The CDR3 bases are TGTGCCAGCAGTAGGCTACTTTACAATGAGCAGTTCTTC.

This clonotype turned up a few times. The chain uses TRBV12-3 or TRBV12-4 and TRBJ1-1; no reliable D call. V was shortened by 5 bases and J by 0 bases, with 16 bases between the two germline ends. The CDR3 is made up of 16 amino acids. In DNA form, the CDR3 reads TGTGCCAGCAGTCCACGGGCACAAAGGCTGAACACTGAAGCTTTCTTT. This translates into CASSPRAQRLNTEAFF.

This clonotype has ten or more counts. The chain uses TRBV19 and TRBJ2-1; perhaps TRBD2 as D (7 bases). CDR3 length: 14 residues. Trimming took off 3 bases at V and 9 bases at J, with 15 bases between the two ends. Germline CDR1 reads LNHDA; CDR2 reads SQIVND (reference sequence). The CDR3 sequence is CASSIGGGAGEQFF. DNA for the CDR3: TGTGCCAGTAGTATTGGAGGGGGGGCCGGTGAGCAGTTCTTC.